These 30 T cell receptor beta chains were sequenced from one sample in a study of blood T cell repertoires in COVID-19. Sequencing used immunoSEQ multiplex PCR; TCRdb keeps in-frame clones, though not all of them. This sample has some 220,000 clones, with about 87% found just once. Sequencing was carried out using PBMCs or T cells enriched from blood (not recorded which). These receptors came from a young woman who had recovered from COVID-19.

The CDR3 DNA reads as TGTGCCAGCAGCCAGAGAAACTATGGCTACACCTTC. Amino acid sequence: CASSQRNYGYTF. The rearrangement links TRBV14 to TRBJ1-2; D remains ambiguous. The V gene lost 3 bases and the J gene lost 2 bases, with 4 bases spanning the gap. The CDR3 spans 12 residues. Germline-derived CDR1 and CDR2 are SGHDN and FVKESK.

This clone appeared a few times. The V call is TRBV19, the J call TRBJ1-2; 10 positions agree with TRBD1. Losses at the gene ends were 7 bases for V and 7 bases for J; bases not matched to a gene: 6. CDR3 size: 13 residues. Germline V gene data show CDR1 as LNHDA and CDR2 as SQIVND (reference sequence). As DNA, the CDR3 is TGTGCCAGTACCGACAGGGGGCAGGTTGGCTACACCTTC. The encoded protein is CASTDRGQVGYTF.

This clone came up a few times. The chain couples TRBV6-6 to TRBJ2-7; a weak D match, TRBD1 (6 bases). The CDR3 is 13 residues long. The germline V and J ends were trimmed by 6 bases and 2 bases, with 11 bases remaining between them. Germline-derived CDR1 and CDR2 are MNHNY and SVGAGI (reference sequence). As DNA, the CDR3 is TGTGCCAGCAGAAGGACAGTTGCCTACGAGCAGTACTTC. Encoded protein: CASRRTVAYEQYF.

This chain links TRBV5-1 with TRBJ1-1, with a tentative D call TRBD1 (5 bases). V lost 0 bases, J lost 4 bases, and 7 bases lay in between. This CDR3 contains 13 residues. Germline loops: CDR1 SGHRS, CDR2 YFSETQ. The CDR3 DNA follows: TGCGCCAGCAGCTTGGGCGGGGGCACTGAAGCTTTCTTT. Protein: CASSLGGGTEAFF.

The chain recombines TRBV3-1 (or the pseudogene TRBV3-2) with TRBJ1-3; possible D gene TRBD1, 5 bases. V was shortened by 5 bases and J by 0 bases, with 8 bases between the two germline ends. The CDR3 totals 14 residues. CDR1 is LGHDT, CDR2 YNNKEL, per germline (reference sequence). CDR3 in amino acids: CASSDSPSGNTIYF. The CDR3 DNA sequence: TGTGCCAGCAGCGACAGTCCCTCTGGAAACACCATATATTTT.

The gene calls are TRBV5-8 and TRBJ1-5; D gene ambiguous. Germline V gene sequence: CDR1 SGHTS, CDR2 YDEGEE. This CDR3 is 15 amino acids long. Trimming shortened V by 0 bases and J by 2 bases, and 9 bases separated the two germline ends. CDR3 nucleotides: TGTGCCAGCAGCTTGGTTCTAGGAGGCAATCAGCCCCAGCATTTT. Translating gives CASSLVLGGNQPQHF.

The CDR3 loop reads CASSLGGLFDGYTF. In DNA form, the CDR3 reads TGTGCCAGCAGCTTAGGAGGACTTTTCGATGGCTACACCTTC. This chain links TRBV7-9 with TRBJ1-2; D is unclear. Germline CDR1 is SEHNR and CDR2 is FQNEAQ (reference sequence). The CDR3 spans 14 residues. V was pared by 1 base and J by 6 bases, with 12 bases between.

The chain's CDR3 is CASSRRQGYEQYF. CDR3 DNA sequence: TGTGCCAGCAGCCGGAGACAGGGCTACGAGCAGTACTTC. The V and J genes are TRBV3-1 (or the pseudogene TRBV3-2) and TRBJ2-7; 7 bases agree with TRBD1. CDR1 and CDR2 (germline): LGHDT, YNNKEL (reference sequence). The CDR3 extends over 13 amino acids. Unmatched junction bases numbered 3, after V lost 4 bases and J lost 3 bases.

The genes are TRBV7-9 and TRBJ2-3, with D perhaps TRBD1 (6 bases). The CDR3 spans 15 residues. The ends were cut back, 5 bases at V and 0 bases at J, with 12 bases in the middle. Per germline, CDR1 SEHNR and CDR2 FQNEAQ (reference sequence). This CDR3 is CASSPGTLSTDTQYF. The CDR3 bases are TGTGCCAGCAGCCCGGGGACACTTAGCACAGATACGCAGTATTTT.

The rearrangement joins TRBV4-1 to TRBJ1-5; D is ambiguous. The CDR3 spans 17 residues. The V gene's germline CDR1 is MGHRA and CDR2 YSYEKL. Trimming took 4 bases from V and 0 from J, leaving 16 bases between them. CDR3 DNA: TGCGCCAGCAGCCCCACCCGTCTAAGAGGTAGCAATCAGCCCCAGCATTTT. It encodes CASSPTRLRGSNQPQHF.

The gene calls are TRBV2 and TRBJ2-5, with 8 bases identical to TRBD1. The V gene's germline CDR1 is SNHLY and CDR2 FYNNEI. The CDR3 has 15 amino acids. V lost 6 bases to trimming and J lost 5 bases; unmatched junction nucleotides: 11. For the CDR3, the DNA is TGTGCCAGCAGCGACCAGGGGGCGCTGGGGGAGACCCAGTACTTC. It encodes CASSDQGALGETQYF. The full variable domain, its missing parts supplied by reference TRBV2 and TRBJ2-5, is EPEVTQTPSHQVTQMGQEVILRCVPISNHLYFYWYRQILGQKVEFLVSFYNNEISEKSEIFDDQFSVERPDGSNFTLKIRSTKLEDSAMYFCASSDQGALGETQYFGPGTRLLVL.

The V call is TRBV7-9, the J call TRBJ2-2; TRBD1 agrees at 7 bases. V lost 5 bases to trimming and J lost 0 bases; unmatched junction nucleotides: 3. The CDR3 sequence is 15 residues long. Germline lookup yields CDR1 SEHNR and CDR2 FQNEAQ (reference sequence). DNA for the CDR3: TGTGCCAGCAGCCTCGGGACAGCGAACACCGGGGAGCTGTTTTTT. Amino acids: CASSLGTANTGELFF.

The CDR3 sequence: CASSLETSGYNEQFF. In nucleotides, the CDR3 is TGCGCCAGCAGCTTGGAGACTAGCGGCTACAATGAGCAGTTCTTC. The V call is TRBV5-1, the J call TRBJ2-1; 9 bases are a match to TRBD2. Losses at the gene ends were 0 bases for V and 3 bases for J; bases not matched to a gene: 1. This CDR3 is built from 15 residues. Germline V gene lookup returns CDR1 SGHRS and CDR2 YFSETQ.

Of note for this clone: Other DNA sequences in this specimen translate into the identical CDR3. This chain links TRBV4-2 with TRBJ2-5; 10 bases align to TRBD2. The CDR3 totals 14 residues. Germline assignment: CDR1 LGHNA and CDR2 YNFKEQ. The V gene end was trimmed by 4 bases and the J gene end by 3 bases; junction bases not matched to a gene: 2. The CDR3 loop reads CASSPSGGEETQYF. DNA for the CDR3: TGTGCCAGCAGCCCCAGCGGGGGGGAAGAGACCCAGTACTTC.

This clone was detected once. This chain uses TRBV19 with TRBJ1-1, with D possibly TRBD1 on 5 matching bases. CDR1 is LNHDA and CDR2 is SQIVND in the germline V gene (reference sequence). V shed 7 bases and J shed 6 bases, with 15 bases lying between them. CDR3 length: 13 amino acids. The CDR3 DNA follows: TGTGCCAGTATCACGGACACCGGTGCTGAAGCTTTCTTT. Its protein product is CASITDTGAEAFF.

The chain combines TRBV7-2 with TRBJ2-7; 11 nucleotides align to TRBD2. Trimming removed 5 bases from V and 3 bases from J; junction bases left unmatched: 6. Germline V gives CDR1 SGHTA, CDR2 FQGNSA. The CDR3 has 15 amino acids. The CDR3 sequence: CASSPRLAGSYEQYF. CDR3 nucleotides: TGTGCCAGCAGCCCCCGACTAGCGGGGAGCTACGAGCAGTACTTC.

The rearrangement joins TRBV7-2 to TRBJ1-1, with D uncertain. The CDR3 runs to 14 residues. Trimming left V 1 base short and J 7 bases short, with 13 bases between. Germline CDR1 is SGHTA and CDR2 is FQGNSA. This CDR3 reads CASSLGTFGREAFF. The CDR3 region has the DNA TGTGCCAGCAGCTTAGGTACCTTTGGGCGTGAAGCTTTCTTT.

The chain carries TRBV6-2 or TRBV6-3 and TRBJ1-1; a weak D match, TRBD1 (5 bases). CDR1 MNHEY and CDR2 SVGEGT come from the germline V gene. This CDR3 is built from 14 residues. V was shortened by 5 bases and J by 2 bases, with 12 bases between the two germline ends. The CDR3 sequence is CASSDPGLNTEAFF. DNA of the CDR3: TGTGCCAGCAGTGACCCGGGACTAAACACTGAAGCTTTCTTT.

The J gene is TRBJ1-5, the V gene TRBV4-3, with D uncertain. CDR1 and CDR2 (germline): LGHNA, YSLEER. The CDR3 is 15 residues long. V gave up 1 base and J gave up 0 bases, with 7 bases separating them. CDR3 nucleotides: TGCGCCAGCAGCCAAGCACTGTATAGCAATCAGCCCCAGCATTTT. The encoded protein is CASSQALYSNQPQHF.

The chain carries TRBV11-3 and TRBJ2-7; 10 bases fit TRBD1. Germline CDR1 and CDR2: SGHNT and YENEEA. The trim removed 3 bases at V and 3 bases at J, leaving 5 bases unmatched. The CDR3 contains 15 residues. The CDR3 region has the DNA TGTGCCAGCAGCTTCACCGGGACAGGGGACTACGAGCAGTACTTC. Encoded protein: CASSFTGTGDYEQYF.

The chain employs TRBV4-3 and TRBJ2-7, with D unresolved. The length of the CDR3 is 14 residues. Trimming took off 0 bases at V and 3 bases at J, with 9 bases between the two ends. The germline CDR1 and CDR2 sequences are LGHNA and YSLEER. The CDR3 DNA follows: TGCGCCAGCAGCCAAGATGCAGGCTACTACGAGCAGTACTTC. Translated, it gives CASSQDAGYYEQYF.

The chain recombines TRBV28 with TRBJ1-6, with D possibly being TRBD1 (5 bases). V shed 3 bases and J shed 0 bases, with 9 bases lying between them. Germline CDR1 and CDR2: MDHEN and SYDVKM. The CDR3 length is 16 residues. The CDR3 sequence: CASSLGGSSYNSPLHF. In nucleotides, the CDR3 is TGTGCCAGCAGTTTGGGGGGGAGCTCCTATAATTCACCCCTCCACTTT.

This chain uses TRBV9 with TRBJ2-3; 12 positions agree with TRBD2. The CDR3 covers 16 residues. Per the germline V gene, CDR1 is SGDLS and CDR2 is YYNGEE. The trim removed 4 bases at V and 3 bases at J, leaving 6 bases unmatched. In DNA form, the CDR3 reads TGTGCCAGCAGCACCAGGACTAGCGGGGATACAGATACGCAGTATTTT. Encoded protein: CASSTRTSGDTDTQYF.

The V call is TRBV7-9, the J call TRBJ2-3, with TRBD2 matching over 7 bases. The CDR3 covers 16 residues. V was pared by 5 bases and J by 1 base, with 9 bases of the junction left unmatched. Germline V gives CDR1 SEHNR, CDR2 FQNEAQ (reference sequence). The CDR3 spells CASSEGLQSGTDTQYF. In nucleotides, the CDR3 is TGTGCCAGCAGCGAGGGACTACAGTCAGGCACAGATACGCAGTATTTT.

This rearrangement joins TRBV7-2 to TRBJ2-7; 12 nucleotides line up with TRBD2. CDR3 length: 16 residues. After removal of 4 bases from V and 3 bases from J, the junction contained 7 bases not matched to a gene. Germline values: CDR1 SGHTA, CDR2 FQGNSA. CDR3 bases: TGTGCCAGCAGCTCCTCGACTAGCGGGAGTATCTACGAGCAGTACTTC. Encoded protein: CASSSSTSGSIYEQYF.

The rearrangement links TRBV6-1 to TRBJ1-2; no definite D call. With 0 bases removed from V and 8 bases from J, the gap between germline ends came to 10 bases. The CDR3 covers 13 residues. Germline loops: CDR1 MNHNS, CDR2 SASEGT. The CDR3 spells CASSEAARWGYTF. The CDR3, as DNA: TGTGCCAGCAGTGAAGCGGCGCGGTGGGGCTACACCTTC.

This sequence joins TRBV5-8 and TRBJ2-2, with a tentative D call TRBD2 (7 bases). Germline V gene data show CDR1 as SGHTS and CDR2 as YDEGEE. The CDR3 loop spans 16 amino acids. Trimming stripped 4 bases from V and 3 bases from J, with 16 bases between. CDR3 DNA: TGTGCCAGCAGCCGGGCGGGGGCTATGGACACCGGGGAGCTGTTTTTT. It yields the protein CASSRAGAMDTGELFF.

DNA for the CDR3: TGTGCCAGCAGCTTAGCGCGAGGCTATGGCTACACCTTC. Its translation: CASSLARGYGYTF. V is TRBV7-2 and J is TRBJ1-2; D not resolved. V gave up 0 bases and J gave up 4 bases, with 6 bases separating them. CDR3 length: 13 residues. Per the germline V gene, CDR1 is SGHTA and CDR2 is FQGNSA.

This sequence joins TRBV4-1 and TRBJ2-5; 9 nucleotides line up with TRBD1. The CDR3 is made up of 15 amino acids. Trimming removed 0 bases from V and 1 base from J; junction bases left unmatched: 0. CDR1 is MGHRA and CDR2 is YSYEKL in the germline V gene. The CDR3 loop is CASSQEQGAQETQYF. Written as DNA, the CDR3 is TGCGCCAGCAGCCAAGAACAGGGGGCCCAAGAGACCCAGTACTTC.

The chain is built from TRBV18 and TRBJ2-1; 10 bases fit TRBD2. Germline loops: CDR1 KGHSH, CDR2 LQKENI. Trimming cost V 1 base and J 4 bases; bases outside gene matches: 13. This CDR3 comprises 19 residues. The CDR3 nucleotides are TGTGCCAGCTCACCACGTCTAAGCGGGGGGGCAATAACTTACAATGAGCAGTTCTTC. Protein: CASSPRLSGGAITYNEQFF.